Listed below are T cell receptor beta chains from one sample, sequenced in a study of blood T cell repertoires in COVID-19. Generated by immunoSEQ multiplex PCR, the TCRdb table keeps only in-frame clones and is missing some. This repertoire shows almost 250,000 clones, approximately 90% found once; its top ten account for roughly 4%. The sequencing input was PBMCs or T cells enriched from blood (not recorded which). Receptors were obtained from a young woman who had recovered from COVID-19. The CDR3 runs from the conserved cysteine through the conserved F or W. The order of the fields is V gene, CDR3 protein.

>TRBV9
CASSAVRGSSTDTQYF
>TRBV3-1/TRBV3-2
CASSRGTSGRDNEQFF
>TRBV27
CASSEKDRAYGYTF
>TRBV5-4
CASSLAGVYGGYTF
>TRBV6-1
CASSDRDLGYQPQHF
>TRBV5-5
CASRSDREINGYTF
>TRBV7-3
CATSSPGLGRQRGQFF
>TRBV11-2
CASSYRTGGEQYF
>TRBV11-2
CASSFQGGSGNTIYF
>TRBV7-9
CASSIGTGDNNQPQHF
>TRBV6-4
CASSPSERGYGYTF
>TRBV5-1
CASSLKGKDQPQHF
>TRBV7-6
CASSRGQTQETQYF
>TRBV19
CASSGGTGSNTEAFF
>TRBV21-1
CASPKGSRNQPQHF
>TRBV19
CASSIGRRGQQYSNQPQHF
>TRBV7-8
CASSLAGGPYEQYF
>TRBV7-3
CASSSTSGTDTQYF
>TRBV5-4
CASRAGTGGTNYGYTF
>TRBV30
CAWGRGINEQFF
>TRBV11-3
CASSLVRGATYNEQFF
>TRBV5-1
CASSFDDMNTEAFF
>TRBV6-4
CASSRQADDNSPLHF
>TRBV29-1
CSVDPDNEQFF
>TRBV3-1/TRBV3-2
CASSQEGDTGGRSPLHF
>TRBV7-2
CASSLWGGQGSEAFF
>TRBV7-8
CASSLYRVTNYEQYF
>TRBV30
CAWSVLRGRTEAFF
>TRBV7-6
CASTPTGRAQETQYF
>TRBV4-2
CASSQVGQGHYGYTF
>TRBV6-5
CASTEGRPPSYEQYF
>TRBV5-4
CASSRTSGRGYNEQFF
>TRBV28
CASTPYRVDQPQHF
>TRBV10-1
CASVGAADRGDEQYF
>TRBV28
CASSLSIAKLLYNEQFF
>TRBV6-2/TRBV6-3
CASSLAGRDTGELFF
>TRBV12-5
CASGFGTGTYNEQFF
>TRBV11-2
CASSFSGGGEKLFF
>TRBV28
CASSTSVPRTEAFF
>TRBV18
CASSEEQGINQPQHF
>TRBV30
CAWSVGQGAVYGYTF
>TRBV6-1
CASSDTDYYGYTF